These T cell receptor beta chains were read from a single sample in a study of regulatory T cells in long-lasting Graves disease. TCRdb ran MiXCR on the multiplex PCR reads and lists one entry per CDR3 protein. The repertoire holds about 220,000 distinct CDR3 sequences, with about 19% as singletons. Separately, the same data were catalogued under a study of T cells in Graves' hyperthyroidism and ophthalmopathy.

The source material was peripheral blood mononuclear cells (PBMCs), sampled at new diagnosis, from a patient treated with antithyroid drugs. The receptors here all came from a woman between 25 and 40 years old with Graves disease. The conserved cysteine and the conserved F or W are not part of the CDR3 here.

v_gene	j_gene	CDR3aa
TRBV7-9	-	ATLRGGRGPETQY
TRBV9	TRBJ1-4	ASSVGFRGEGEKLF
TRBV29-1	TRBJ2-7	SVEDRGSSYEQY
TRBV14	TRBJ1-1	ASSQKRAPGTLNTEAF
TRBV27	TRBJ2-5	ASSRPPGTSGSETQY
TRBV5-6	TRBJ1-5	ASSLGGGAGPNQPQH
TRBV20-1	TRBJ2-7	SAEAGLAYEQY
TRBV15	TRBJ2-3	ATSRVRGGDTQY
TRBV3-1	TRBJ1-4	ASSPSTASNEKLF
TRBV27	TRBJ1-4	ASSSRDTAANEKLF
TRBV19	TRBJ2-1	ASSRAGPNNEQF
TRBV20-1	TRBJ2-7	SARGTSGRAFYEQY
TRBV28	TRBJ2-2	ASRLDRRNTGELF
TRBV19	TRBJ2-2	ASSIGTAIPTGELF
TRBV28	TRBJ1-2	ASSRPASNYGYT
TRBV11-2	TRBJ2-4	ASSLEKAAGFSVPYYNDQC
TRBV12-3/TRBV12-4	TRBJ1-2	ASSFRGHGYGYT
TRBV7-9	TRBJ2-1	ASSLGTSVYNEQF
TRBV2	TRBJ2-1	ASSEQGGGVGEQF
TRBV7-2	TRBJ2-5	ASSPAIRMGRSQY
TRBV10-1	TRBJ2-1	ASSLRTSGSIEQF
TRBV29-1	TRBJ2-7	SATSFLEQY
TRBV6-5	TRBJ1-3	ASSLTRTGGNTIY
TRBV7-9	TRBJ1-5	ASSSTGARNQPQH
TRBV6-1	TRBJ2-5	ASRRLAFQETQY
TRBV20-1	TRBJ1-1	SARDRRGSGGEAF
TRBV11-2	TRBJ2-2	ASSPELGGELF
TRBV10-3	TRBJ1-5	AIGDSLGAGYSNQPQH
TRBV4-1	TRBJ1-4	ASRPTGPGEKLF
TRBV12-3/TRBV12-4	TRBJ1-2	ASSFGVNYGYT
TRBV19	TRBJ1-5	ASTINEIGQPQH
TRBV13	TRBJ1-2	ASSIERVYGYT
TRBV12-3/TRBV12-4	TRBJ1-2	ASSLGQINYGYT
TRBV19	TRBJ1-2	ASNSGSGYT
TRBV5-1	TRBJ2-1	ASSPEPAGHLGSEQF
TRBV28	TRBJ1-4	ASSRHSTNEKLF
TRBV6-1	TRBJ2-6	ASSERFSGANVLT
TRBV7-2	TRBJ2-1	ASSLWVAGEKGNEQF
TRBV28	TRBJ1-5	ASSLGAGMLKPQH
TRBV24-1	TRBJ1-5	VTGTTGGSNQPQH
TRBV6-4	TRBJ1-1	ASSDFGTGDREAF
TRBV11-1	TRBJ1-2	ASSYPIT
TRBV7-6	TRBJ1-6	ASSSLIGRGANSPLH
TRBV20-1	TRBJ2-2	SASPYRITGELF
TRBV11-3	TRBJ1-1	ASSLIGRNTEAF
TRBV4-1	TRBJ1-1	ASSHPGFMNTEAF
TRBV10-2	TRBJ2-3	ASSATASTDTQY
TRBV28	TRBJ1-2	ASSFVLPGGYT
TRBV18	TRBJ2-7	ASSPGLWYEQY
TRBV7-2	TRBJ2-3	ASSHRERRTDTQY
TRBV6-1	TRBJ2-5	ASSATSGRASETQY
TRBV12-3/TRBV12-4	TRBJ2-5	ASSFIFGREETQY
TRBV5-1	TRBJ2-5	ASSLVDSQETQY
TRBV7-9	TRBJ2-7	ASSLAGQGYLQ
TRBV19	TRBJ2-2	ASCPGGGTGELF